This entry lists 19 T cell receptor beta chains sequenced from one sample in a study of cytomegalovirus exposure and HLA in healthy donors. PCR was performed using 60 Vbeta and 13 Jbeta primers. Measured with immunoSEQ multiplex PCR; TCRdb has only the in-frame clones, and not every one. The sample lists around 160,000 clones, about 78% occurring once. The specimen sequenced was PBMCs. These receptors all come from a male donor in good health and CMV-seronegative.

The V gene is TRBV5-6, the J gene TRBJ2-1, with D maybe TRBD2 (5 bases). V shed 0 bases and J shed 7 bases, with 20 bases lying between them. The germline CDR1 and CDR2 sequences are SGHDT and YYEEEE. The CDR3 is made up of 17 amino acids. CDR3 residues: CASSLAFGGLMGNEQFF. The CDR3 DNA sequence: TGTGCCAGCAGCTTGGCCTTTGGAGGCCTCATGGGTAATGAGCAGTTCTTC.

Only one count was recorded for this clone. The chain joins TRBV5-1 to TRBJ2-7; 12 bases agree with TRBD2. The V and J ends lost 4 bases and 0 bases, in that order; junction bases with no gene match: 5. Germline V gene lookup returns CDR1 SGHRS and CDR2 YFSETQ. The CDR3 contains 16 residues. The CDR3: CASSQGTSGPSYEQYF. The CDR3 coding sequence is TGCGCCAGCAGCCAAGGGACTAGCGGGCCCTCCTACGAGCAGTACTTC.

This chain joins TRBV28 and TRBJ1-2, with D hard to call. This CDR3 region has 15 residues. In germline, CDR1 is MDHEN, CDR2 SYDVKM. V was cut by 1 base and J by 4 bases, with 13 bases left in between. The CDR3 nucleotides are TGTGCCAGCAGTTTATACCCCCAAACGGGCTATGGCTACACCTTC. It is translated as CASSLYPQTGYGYTF.

The rearrangement joins TRBV2 to TRBJ2-2; D unresolved. The CDR3 is made up of 14 amino acids. CDR1 and CDR2 from the germline V gene are SNHLY and FYNNEI. Trimming left V 0 bases short and J 3 bases short, with 5 bases between. CDR3 region: CASSEAGYTGELFF. The CDR3 region has the DNA TGTGCCAGCAGTGAAGCCGGGTACACCGGGGAGCTGTTTTTT.

The chain carries TRBV28 and TRBJ2-2, with TRBD1 identical over 7 bases. Germline lookup yields CDR1 MDHEN and CDR2 SYDVKM. Trimming removed 8 bases from V and 5 bases from J; junction bases left unmatched: 8. The CDR3 spans 14 residues. CDR3 DNA sequence: TGTGCCAGCCTGGGGACAGTGGAAACCGGGGAGCTGTTTTTT. Its translation is CASLGTVETGELFF.

The V gene is TRBV19, the J gene TRBJ2-2; 8 nucleotides align to TRBD1. Per the germline V gene, CDR1 is LNHDA and CDR2 is SQIVND (reference sequence). The CDR3 is made up of 13 amino acids. The V and J ends lost 5 bases and 5 bases, in that order; junction bases with no gene match: 1. Here the CDR3 DNA reads TGTGCCAGTAGTGACAGGGGAACCGGGGAGCTGTTTTTT. Amino acids: CASSDRGTGELFF.

The chain couples TRBV10-3 to TRBJ2-1, with 9 bases matching TRBD1. The CDR3 has 13 amino acids. CDR1 and CDR2 (germline): ENHRY, SYGVKD. V was pared by 11 bases and J by 8 bases, with 10 bases of the junction left unmatched. The CDR3 region has the DNA TGTGCCGGGGCGGGACAGGGTGGGCATGAGCAGTTCTTC. Residues: CAGAGQGGHEQFF.

The gene calls are TRBV30 and TRBJ2-3, with 12 positions matching TRBD2. J was trimmed by 5 bases and V by 5 bases; bases with no gene match: 8. The CDR3 is 15 amino acids. Germline values: CDR1 GTSNPN, CDR2 SVGIG (reference sequence). The CDR3 DNA reads TGTGCCTGGTCTAGCGGGAGGGCCTCGGGAGATACGCAGTATTTT. Amino acids: CAWSSGRASGDTQYF.

In DNA form, the CDR3 reads TGTGCCAGCAGCACCCGGCGGGACAGGGGCGAAAAACTGTTTTTT. Translation: CASSTRRDRGEKLFF. The chain joins TRBV11-2 to TRBJ1-4; 10 bases are a match to TRBD1. The CDR3 runs 15 residues. Germline lookup yields CDR1 SGHAT and CDR2 FQNNGV. Losses at the gene ends were 5 bases for V and 8 bases for J; bases not matched to a gene: 8. The whole variable domain, remainder taken from reference TRBV11-2 and TRBJ1-4, is EAGVAQSPRYKIIEKRQSVAFWCNPISGHATLYWYQQILGQGPKLLIQFQNNGVVDDSQLPKDRFSAERLKGVDSTLKIQPAKLEDSAVYLCASSTRRDRGEKLFFGSGTQLSVL.

The table lists this clone with a count of one. This sequence joins TRBV28 and TRBJ1-1; D uncertain. The germline V and J ends were trimmed by 6 bases and 1 base, with 9 bases remaining between them. Germline loops: CDR1 MDHEN, CDR2 SYDVKM. This CDR3 has 13 residues. DNA of the CDR3: TGTGCCAGCAGCGGAGTATCGAACACTGAAGCTTTCTTT. Its translation: CASSGVSNTEAFF.

The chain uses TRBV7-3 and TRBJ2-3; the D gene is possibly TRBD2 (5 bases). V was cut by 4 bases and J by 1 base, with 12 bases left in between. Germline lookup yields CDR1 SGHTA and CDR2 FQGTGA. The CDR3 spans 15 residues. CDR3 residues: CASSSSSRGTDTQYF. The CDR3 nucleotides read TGTGCCAGCAGCTCGTCTTCGCGGGGCACAGATACGCAGTATTTT.

The chain employs TRBV27 and TRBJ2-2; 9 bases are a match to TRBD1. CDR1 MNHEY and CDR2 SMNVEV come from the germline V gene (reference sequence). This CDR3 is built from 16 residues. Germline trimming cut 5 bases from V and 4 bases from J; bases unmatched to any gene: 8. The CDR3 DNA sequence: TGTGCCAGCAGTCCTCGGACAGGGGTCCTCACCGGGGAGCTGTTTTTT. Its protein product is CASSPRTGVLTGELFF.

The chain couples TRBV7-8 to TRBJ1-5; D perhaps matches TRBD1 (5 bases). CDR3 length: 15 amino acids. From germline, CDR1 is SGHVS and CDR2 FQNEAQ. Trimming removed 5 bases from V and 4 bases from J, with 15 bases in between. The CDR3 region is CASSNHREGNQPQHF. The CDR3 nucleotides read TGTGCCAGCAGCAATCACCGGGAGGGGAATCAGCCCCAGCATTTT. The entire variable domain, with the rest obtained from reference TRBV7-8 and TRBJ1-5, is as follows: GAGVSQSPRYKVAKRGQDVALRCDPISGHVSLFWYQQALGQGPEFLTYFQNEAQLDKSGLPSDRFFAERPEGSVSTLKIQRTQQEDSAVYLCASSNHREGNQPQHFGDGTRLSIL.

This clone has only one observation. The chain employs TRBV27 and TRBJ1-5; a weak D match, TRBD1 (6 bases). The CDR3 contains 16 residues. Per the germline V gene, CDR1 is MNHEY and CDR2 is SMNVEV (reference sequence). Deletions cut 5 bases from V and 0 bases from J, with 14 bases between. The CDR3: CASSNKGHYSNQPQHF. The DNA for the CDR3 is TGTGCCAGCAGTAACAAGGGACATTATAGCAATCAGCCCCAGCATTTT.

The chain joins TRBV9 to TRBJ2-5; D possibly corresponds to TRBD1 (8 bases). The J call may be wrong; the DNA end is better matched by TRBJ2-7. The CDR3 length is 14 residues. Germline V gene lookup returns CDR1 SGDLS and CDR2 YYNGEE. The CDR3 loop reads CASSTGQGGYEQYF. CDR3 DNA: TGTGCCAGCAGCACAGGACAGGGAGGGTACGAGCAGTACTTC.

This chain uses TRBV28 with TRBJ1-1, with D unclear. The CDR3 has 12 amino acids. The germline V gene has CDR1 MDHEN and CDR2 SYDVKM. Trimming left V 3 bases short and J 3 bases short, with 5 bases between. CDR3 amino acids: CASSFGHTEAFF. CDR3 nucleotide sequence: TGTGCCAGCAGTTTTGGGCACACTGAAGCTTTCTTT.

The CDR3 DNA reads TGTGCCAGCAGCTACCTAGCGGGGGGGCCGGACACCGGGGAGCTGTTTTTT. Translation gives CASSYLAGGPDTGELFF. V is TRBV7-2 and J is TRBJ2-2, with 12 bases fitting TRBD2. The CDR3 consists of 17 residues. Germline V lookup: CDR1 SGHTA, CDR2 FQGNSA. The V gene end was trimmed by 4 bases and the J gene end by 3 bases; junction bases not matched to a gene: 6.

This chain uses TRBV10-2 with TRBJ2-3; the match to TRBD2 covers 8 bases. The V segment lost 8 bases and the J segment 0 bases; nucleotides outside the gene matches: 7. CDR3 length: 15 residues. Germline CDR1 and CDR2: WSHSY and SAAADI. The chain's CDR3 is CASRGGRISTDTQYF. The DNA of the CDR3 is TGCGCCAGCCGGGGGGGGCGGATTAGCACAGATACGCAGTATTTT.

The chain uses TRBV4-3 and TRBJ2-1; 9 bases are a match to TRBD2. The CDR3 loop spans 14 amino acids. Germline V CDR1 and CDR2: LGHNA, YSLEER. With 3 bases clipped from V and 10 bases from J, the junction kept 7 bases outside the gene matches. CDR3 coding DNA: TGCGCCAGCAGCCAGGGACTAGCTATAAGCGAGCAGTTCTTC. Protein: CASSQGLAISEQFF.